These 6 T cell receptor beta chains came from one sample sequenced in a study of neurological immune-mediated disorders. TCRdb redid the calling of the 5' RACE reads with MiXCR, one entry per CDR3 protein. The sample lists some 83,000 distinct CDR3 sequences, about 2.5% occurring once. The sequencing sample was made of PBMCs. Receptor source: a woman aged 30 to 39 with multiple sclerosis.

This clonotype showed up many times. The rearrangement uses TRBV12-3 or TRBV12-4 and TRBJ1-3; the D gene is possibly TRBD1 (6 bases). The CDR3 runs 15 residues. V gave up 4 bases and J gave up 0 bases, with 10 bases separating them. CDR3 nucleotide sequence: TGTGCCAGCAGTTGGGACATAAACTCTGGAAACACCATATATTTT. Its translation: CASSWDINSGNTIYF.

Note on this clonotype: This sequence may be a read error, since a much larger clone differs from it by one base. The chain joins TRBV20-1 to TRBJ2-2; 8 bases line up with TRBD2. The length of the CDR3 is 12 residues. Per germline, CDR1 DFQATT and CDR2 SNEGSKA (reference sequence). DNA of the CDR3: TGCAGAGGAGAGCGGGAGATCGGGGAGCTGTTTTTT. It translates to CRGEREIGELFF.

This clonotype was seen repeatedly, ten times or more. This chain joins TRBV7-2 and TRBJ1-4; D unclear. V was shortened by 1 base and J by 0 bases, with 9 bases between the two germline ends. The CDR3 contains 16 residues. Per germline, CDR1 SGHTA and CDR2 FQGNSA. The CDR3 is CASSLGGRTTNEKLFF. The CDR3 DNA reads as TGTGCCAGCAGCTTAGGAGGCCGCACAACTAATGAAAAACTGTTTTTT.

The table lists this clonotype with many counts. This rearrangement joins TRBV7-2 to TRBJ2-7, with 8 bases fitting TRBD1. Germline loops: CDR1 SGHTA, CDR2 FQGNSA. J lost 3 bases, V lost 3 bases, and 4 bases had no gene match. The CDR3 has 14 amino acids. The DNA of the CDR3 is TGTGCCAGCAGCTTCGACAGGGGTTTCTACGAGCAGTACTTC. The encoded protein is CASSFDRGFYEQYF.

This clonotype was detected many times. This rearrangement joins TRBV7-9 to TRBJ1-2, with unresolved D. V lost 1 base and J 0 bases, leaving 6 bases between the germline ends. The CDR3 extends over 14 amino acids. From germline, CDR1 is SEHNR and CDR2 FQNEAQ (reference sequence). CDR3 coding DNA: TGTGCCAGCAGCTTAGGGTACTCTAACTATGGCTACACCTTC. Amino acids: CASSLGYSNYGYTF.

This clonotype came up many times. The chain combines TRBV20-1 with TRBJ1-4; D unclear. CDR1 and CDR2 (germline): DFQATT, SNEGSKA (reference sequence). Trimming stripped 8 bases from V and 3 bases from J, with 10 bases between. The CDR3 covers 12 residues. The DNA for the CDR3 is TGCAGTACCAGGACGGCTAATGAAAAACTGTTTTTT. It specifies CSTRTANEKLFF.